This is a list of T cell receptor beta chains from one sample in a study of spatial heterogeneity in lung cancer. One entry per CDR3 protein results from TCRdb running MiXCR on the 5' RACE reads. The table has tens of thousands of distinct CDR3 sequences, 10% to 15% seen once; the top ten hold 4.5% to 5.5%. The sample here was PBMCs, taken at surgery. These receptors were taken from a male donor with early-stage non-small cell lung cancer. CDR3s include the opening cysteine and the closing phenylalanine or tryptophan. A D gene is named only where the DNA matches it firmly. Not every row has a clone size; where given, it reads once, few, many or a size class.

v_gene	d_gene	j_gene	abundance	CDR3nt	CDR3aa
TRBV7-9	NA	TRBJ2-2	few	TGTGCCAGCAGTTTCGCTGGGGATCCGACCGGGGAGCTGTTTTTT	CASSFAGDPTGELFF
TRBV30	NA	TRBJ2-5	few	TGTGCCTCAAACATGGGGGGCGCGGAGGAGACCCAGTACTTC	CASNMGGAEETQYF
TRBV7-3	NA	TRBJ2-3	many	TGTGCCAGCAGCTCGGACCCCACAGATACGCAGTATTTT	CASSSDPTDTQYF
TRBV29-1	NA	TRBJ2-7	NA	TGCAGCGTTGAAGATCAACTAGGCGAGCAGTACTTC	CSVEDQLGEQYF
TRBV29-1	NA	TRBJ2-7	once	TGCAGCGTGTCCCATCTGGGGGGAACGGCCTACGAGCAGTACTTC	CSVSHLGGTAYEQYF
TRBV29-1	NA	TRBJ2-1	few	TGCAGCGTTGAAGATCGGGACACTAGCTCCTACAATGAGCAGTTCTTC	CSVEDRDTSSYNEQFF
TRBV19	NA	TRBJ2-6	NA	TGTGCCAGTAGCCTAAAGGGATCCCTGATCTCTGGGGCCAACGTCCTGACTTTC	CASSLKGSLISGANVLTF
TRBV6-5	NA	TRBJ1-1	few	TGTGCCAGCAGCTTCACCGGTTCTGAAGCTTTCTTT	CASSFTGSEAFF
TRBV24-1	NA	TRBJ1-2	many	TGTGCCACCAGTGAAGAGGCGGGACACCCCACCTTC	CATSEEAGHPTF
TRBV10-3	NA	TRBJ1-3	NA	TGTGCCATCAGTGCAGGGGAACTCTCTGGAAACACCATATATTTT	CAISAGELSGNTIYF
TRBV20-1	NA	TRBJ2-5	NA	TGCAGTGCCCCCCGGGGCCGTTACCAAGAGACCCAGTACTTC	CSAPRGRYQETQYF
TRBV10-2	NA	TRBJ2-2	NA	TGCGCCAGCAGGATCCTAGCCTCCGGGGAGCTGTTTTTT	CASRILASGELFF
TRBV11-3	NA	TRBJ1-5	many	TGTGCCAGCAGCGTATCAGGGGTCGGCAATCAGCCCCAGCATTTT	CASSVSGVGNQPQHF
TRBV7-2	NA	TRBJ1-5	medium-sized	TGTGCCAGCAGCTTCGACGGTAGAATCAATCCCCAGCATTTT	CASSFDGRINPQHF
TRBV6-5	NA	TRBJ2-4	NA	TGTGCCAGCAGTTACCAAAAGGACGGGGGCGAAAACATTCAGTACTTC	CASSYQKDGGENIQYF
TRBV7-3	TRBD1	TRBJ2-5	few	TGTGCCAGCAGCTTACAGGGGGCTAGGGAGACCCAGTACTTC	CASSLQGARETQYF
TRBV20-1	NA	TRBJ2-5	few	TGCAGTGCTAGAGAAGACTCACCCCAAGAGACCCAGTACTTC	CSAREDSPQETQYF
TRBV20-1	TRBD2	TRBJ2-3	few	TGCAGTGCTTCCCCGGGACTAGCGGGAGGGAAAGCAGATACGCAGTATTTT	CSASPGLAGGKADTQYF
TRBV14	NA	TRBJ2-5	few	TGTGCCAGCAGCCGAGGGAGAGGAGAGACCCAGTACTTC	CASSRGRGETQYF